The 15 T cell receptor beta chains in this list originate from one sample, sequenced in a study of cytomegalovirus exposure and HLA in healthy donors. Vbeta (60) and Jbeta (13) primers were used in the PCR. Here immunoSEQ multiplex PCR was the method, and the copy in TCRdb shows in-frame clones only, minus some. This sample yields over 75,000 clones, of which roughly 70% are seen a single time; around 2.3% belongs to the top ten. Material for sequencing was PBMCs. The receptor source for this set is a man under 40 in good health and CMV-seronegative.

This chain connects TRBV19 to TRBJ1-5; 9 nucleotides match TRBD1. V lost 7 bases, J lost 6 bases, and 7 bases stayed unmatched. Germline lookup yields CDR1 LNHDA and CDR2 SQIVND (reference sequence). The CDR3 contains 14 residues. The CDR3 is CASTPQGASQPQHF. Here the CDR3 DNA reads TGTGCCAGTACGCCACAGGGGGCTAGTCAGCCCCAGCATTTT.

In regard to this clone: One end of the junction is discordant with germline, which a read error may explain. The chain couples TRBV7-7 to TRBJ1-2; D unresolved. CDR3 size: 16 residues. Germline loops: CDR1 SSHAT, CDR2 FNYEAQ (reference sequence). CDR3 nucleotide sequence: TGTGCTAGCAGCTTAGCGAAGACTGGGAGCCCGTATGGCTACACCTTC. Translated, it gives CASSLAKTGSPYGYTF.

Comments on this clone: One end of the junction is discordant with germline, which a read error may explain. This CDR3 reads CACSPEGAPANEKLFF. CDR3 DNA sequence: TGTGCCTGCTCACCAGAGGGGGCGCCGGCTAATGAAAAACTGTTTTTT. This chain links TRBV18 with TRBJ1-4, with TRBD1 matching 7 bases. Germline V lookup: CDR1 KGHSH, CDR2 LQKENI. CDR3 length equals 16 residues.

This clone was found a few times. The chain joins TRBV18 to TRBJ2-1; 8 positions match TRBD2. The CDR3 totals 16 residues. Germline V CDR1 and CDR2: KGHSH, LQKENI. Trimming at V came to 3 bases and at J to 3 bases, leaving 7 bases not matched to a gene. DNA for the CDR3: TGTGCCAGCTCACCTCCTCGGGGGGGAGGCTACAATGAGCAGTTCTTC. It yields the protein CASSPPRGGGYNEQFF.

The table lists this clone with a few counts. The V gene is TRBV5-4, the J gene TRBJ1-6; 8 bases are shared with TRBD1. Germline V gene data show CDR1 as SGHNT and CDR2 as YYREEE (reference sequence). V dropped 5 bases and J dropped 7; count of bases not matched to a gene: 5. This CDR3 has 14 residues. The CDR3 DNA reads TGTGCCAGCAGACCGACAGGGGAAAATTCACCCCTCCACTTT. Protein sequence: CASRPTGENSPLHF.

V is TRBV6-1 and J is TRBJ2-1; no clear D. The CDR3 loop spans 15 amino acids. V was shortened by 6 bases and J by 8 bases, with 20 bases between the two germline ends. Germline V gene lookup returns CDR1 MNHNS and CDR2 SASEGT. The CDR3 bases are TGTGCCAGCAGGGCCCTTCTGCAGGAATATTATGAGCAGTTCTTC. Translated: CASRALLQEYYEQFF.

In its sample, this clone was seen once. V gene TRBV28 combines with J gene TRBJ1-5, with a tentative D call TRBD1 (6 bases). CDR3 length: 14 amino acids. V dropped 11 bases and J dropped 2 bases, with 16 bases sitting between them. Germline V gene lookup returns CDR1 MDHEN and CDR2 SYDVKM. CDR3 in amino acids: CAARGRSGNQPQHF. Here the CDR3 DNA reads TGTGCCGCGCGGGGGCGTTCGGGCAATCAGCCCCAGCATTTT.

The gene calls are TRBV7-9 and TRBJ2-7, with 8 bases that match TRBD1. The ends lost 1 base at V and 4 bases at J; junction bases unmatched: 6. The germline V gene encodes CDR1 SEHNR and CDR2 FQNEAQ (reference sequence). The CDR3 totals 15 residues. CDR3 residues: CASSLVSGGEYEQYF. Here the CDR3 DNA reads TGTGCCAGCAGCTTAGTTTCAGGGGGCGAATACGAGCAGTACTTC. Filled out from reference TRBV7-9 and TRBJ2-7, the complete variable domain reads DTGVSQNPRHKITKRGQNVTFRCDPISEHNRLYWYRQTLGQGPEFLTYFQNEAQLEKSRLLSDRFSAERPKGSFSTLEIQRTEQGDSAMYLCASSLVSGGEYEQYFGPGTRLTVT.

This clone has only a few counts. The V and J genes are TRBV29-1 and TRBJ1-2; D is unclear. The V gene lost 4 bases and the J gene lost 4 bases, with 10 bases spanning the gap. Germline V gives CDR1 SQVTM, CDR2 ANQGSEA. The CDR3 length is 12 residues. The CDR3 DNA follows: TGCAGCGTTGTCCGGGGTAGCTATGGCTACACCTTC. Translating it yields CSVVRGSYGYTF.

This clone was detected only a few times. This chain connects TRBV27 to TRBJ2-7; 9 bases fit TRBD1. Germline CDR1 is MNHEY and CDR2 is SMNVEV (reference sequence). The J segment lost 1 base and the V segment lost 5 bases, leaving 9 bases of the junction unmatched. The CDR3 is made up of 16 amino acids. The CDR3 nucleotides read TGTGCCAGCAGTCCATCCGACAGGGGGGCTTCCTACGAGCAGTACTTC. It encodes CASSPSDRGASYEQYF.

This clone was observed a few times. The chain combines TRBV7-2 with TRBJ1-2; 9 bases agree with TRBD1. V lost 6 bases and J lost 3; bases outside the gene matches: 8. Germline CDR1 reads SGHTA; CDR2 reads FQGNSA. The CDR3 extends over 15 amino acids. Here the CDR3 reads CASRVTGGDHYGYTF. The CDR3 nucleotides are TGTGCCAGCAGGGTTACAGGGGGCGATCACTATGGCTACACCTTC.

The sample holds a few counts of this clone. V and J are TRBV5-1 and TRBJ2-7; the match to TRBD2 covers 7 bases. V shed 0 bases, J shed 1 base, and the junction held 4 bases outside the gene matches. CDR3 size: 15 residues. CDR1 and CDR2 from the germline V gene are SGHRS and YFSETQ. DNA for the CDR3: TGCGCCAGCAGCTTGGGGGGACTAAATTCCTACGAGCAGTACTTC. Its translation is CASSLGGLNSYEQYF.

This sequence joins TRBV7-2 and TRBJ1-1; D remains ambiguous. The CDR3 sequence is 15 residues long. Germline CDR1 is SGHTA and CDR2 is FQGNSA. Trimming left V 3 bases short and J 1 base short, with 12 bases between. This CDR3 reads CASSLLAMANTEAFF. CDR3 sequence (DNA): TGTGCCAGCAGCTTGTTAGCGATGGCGAACACTGAAGCTTTCTTT.

CDR3 in amino acids: CAIIGGDPRNTEAFF. CDR3 bases: TGTGCCATCATAGGCGGCGACCCTCGTAACACTGAAGCTTTCTTT. The rearrangement joins TRBV10-3 to TRBJ1-1; no reliable D call. The CDR3 length is 15 residues. Germline V gene data show CDR1 as ENHRY and CDR2 as SYGVKD. With 7 bases removed from V and 2 bases from J, the gap between germline ends came to 17 bases.

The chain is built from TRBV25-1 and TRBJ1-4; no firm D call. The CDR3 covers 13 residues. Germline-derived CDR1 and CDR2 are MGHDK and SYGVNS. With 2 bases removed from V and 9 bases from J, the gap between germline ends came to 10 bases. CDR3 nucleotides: TGTGCCAGCAGTGAAGTTGAGGAGAAAAAACTGTTTTTT. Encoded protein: CASSEVEEKKLFF.